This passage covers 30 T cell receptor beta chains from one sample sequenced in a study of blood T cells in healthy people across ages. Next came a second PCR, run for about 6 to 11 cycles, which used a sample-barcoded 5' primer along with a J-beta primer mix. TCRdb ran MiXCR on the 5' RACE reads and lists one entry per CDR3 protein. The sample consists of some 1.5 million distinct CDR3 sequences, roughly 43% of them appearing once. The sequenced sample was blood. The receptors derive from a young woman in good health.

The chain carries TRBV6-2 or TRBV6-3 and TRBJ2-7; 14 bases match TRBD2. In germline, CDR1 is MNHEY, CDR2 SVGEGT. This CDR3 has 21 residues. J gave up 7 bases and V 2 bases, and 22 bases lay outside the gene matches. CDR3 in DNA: TGTGCCAGCAGTTACCCTGACTGGGGGACTAGCGGGAGCGTATCCTACAATGAGCAGTACTTC. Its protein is CASSYPDWGTSGSVSYNEQYF.

In DNA form, the CDR3 reads TGTGCCAGCACCAGAGGGGGACAGTACTATGGCTACACCTTC. The encoded protein is CASTRGGQYYGYTF. The chain couples TRBV12-3 or TRBV12-4 to TRBJ1-2; TRBD1 matches at 7 bases. The CDR3 is made up of 14 amino acids. With V trimmed by 7 bases and J by 3 bases, 8 bases remained unmatched.

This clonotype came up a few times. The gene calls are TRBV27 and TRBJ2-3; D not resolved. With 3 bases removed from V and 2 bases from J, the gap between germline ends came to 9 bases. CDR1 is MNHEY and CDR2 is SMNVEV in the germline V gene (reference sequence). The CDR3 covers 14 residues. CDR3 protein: CASSLWGPTDTQYF. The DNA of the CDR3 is TGTGCCAGCAGTTTGTGGGGTCCCACAGATACGCAGTATTTT.

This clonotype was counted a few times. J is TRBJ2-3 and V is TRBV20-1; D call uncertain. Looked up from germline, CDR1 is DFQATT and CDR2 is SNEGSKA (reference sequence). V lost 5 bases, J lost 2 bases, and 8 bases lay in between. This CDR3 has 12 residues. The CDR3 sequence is CSASTITDTQYF. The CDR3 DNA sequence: TGCAGTGCTTCGACAATCACAGATACGCAGTATTTT.

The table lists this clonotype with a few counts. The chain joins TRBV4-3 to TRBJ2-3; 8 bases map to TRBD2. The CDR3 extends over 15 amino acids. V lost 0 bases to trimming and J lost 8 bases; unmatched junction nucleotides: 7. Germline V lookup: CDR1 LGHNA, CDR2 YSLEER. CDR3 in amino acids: CASSQELAALGTQYF. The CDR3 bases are TGCGCCAGCAGCCAAGAACTAGCGGCATTGGGTACGCAGTATTTT.

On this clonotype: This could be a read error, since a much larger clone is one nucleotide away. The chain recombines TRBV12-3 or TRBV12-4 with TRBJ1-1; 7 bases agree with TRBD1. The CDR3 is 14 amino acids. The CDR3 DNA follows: TGTACCAGCAGTTTGGGACAGATTGGCGCTGAAGCTTTCTTT. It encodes CTSSLGQIGAEAFF.

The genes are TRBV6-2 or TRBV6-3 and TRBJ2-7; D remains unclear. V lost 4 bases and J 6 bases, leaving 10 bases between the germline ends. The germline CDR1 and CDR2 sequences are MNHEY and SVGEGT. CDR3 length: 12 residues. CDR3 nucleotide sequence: TGTGCCAGCAGTTTCCCCCCGGGCGAGCAGTACTTC. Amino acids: CASSFPPGEQYF.

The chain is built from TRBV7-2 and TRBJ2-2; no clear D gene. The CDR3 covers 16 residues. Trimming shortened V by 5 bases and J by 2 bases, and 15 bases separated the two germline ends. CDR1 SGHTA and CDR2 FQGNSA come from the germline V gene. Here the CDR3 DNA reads TGTGCCAGCAGCAGGCCCTCTGGGAAAAACACCGGGGAGCTGTTTTTT. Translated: CASSRPSGKNTGELFF.

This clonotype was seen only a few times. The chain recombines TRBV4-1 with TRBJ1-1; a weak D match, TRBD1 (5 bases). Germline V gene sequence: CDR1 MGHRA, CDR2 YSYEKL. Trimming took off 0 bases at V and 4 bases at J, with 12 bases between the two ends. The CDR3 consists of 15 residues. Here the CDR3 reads CASSQDDGAATEAFF. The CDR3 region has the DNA TGCGCCAGCAGCCAAGATGATGGGGCGGCCACTGAAGCTTTCTTT.

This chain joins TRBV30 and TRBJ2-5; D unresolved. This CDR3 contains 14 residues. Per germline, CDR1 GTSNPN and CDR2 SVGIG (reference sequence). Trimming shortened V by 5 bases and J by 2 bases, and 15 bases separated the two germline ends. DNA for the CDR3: TGTGCCTGGGGGATGGCTTTGGGACAAGAGACCCAGTACTTC. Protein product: CAWGMALGQETQYF.

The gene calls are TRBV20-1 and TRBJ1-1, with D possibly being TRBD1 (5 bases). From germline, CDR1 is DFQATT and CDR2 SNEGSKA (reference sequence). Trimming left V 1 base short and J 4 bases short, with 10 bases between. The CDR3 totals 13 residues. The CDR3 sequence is CSARVGGGTEAFF. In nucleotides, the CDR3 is TGCAGTGCTAGAGTTGGGGGAGGCACTGAAGCTTTCTTT.

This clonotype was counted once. The CDR3 coding sequence is TGTGCCAGCAGTTACTCGTTGGTCAGGGCGACCTACGAGCAGTACTTC. Translation: CASSYSLVRATYEQYF. This chain uses TRBV6-5 with TRBJ2-7; a weak D match, TRBD1 (5 bases). The length of the CDR3 is 16 residues. Germline loops: CDR1 MNHEY, CDR2 SVGAGI. Trimming took off 0 bases at V and 2 bases at J, with 14 bases between the two ends.

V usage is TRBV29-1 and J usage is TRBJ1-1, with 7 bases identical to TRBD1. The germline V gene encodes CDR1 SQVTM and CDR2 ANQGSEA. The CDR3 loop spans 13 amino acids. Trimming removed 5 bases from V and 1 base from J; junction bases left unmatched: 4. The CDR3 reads CSVLRDRNTEAFF. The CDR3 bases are TGCAGCGTTTTGAGGGACAGGAACACTGAAGCTTTCTTT. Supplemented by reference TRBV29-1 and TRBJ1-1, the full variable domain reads SAVISQKPSRDICQRGTSLTIQCQVDSQVTMMFWYRQQPGQSLTLIATANQGSEATYESGFVIDKFPISRPNLTFSTLTVSNMSPEDSSIYLCSVLRDRNTEAFFGQGTRLTVV.

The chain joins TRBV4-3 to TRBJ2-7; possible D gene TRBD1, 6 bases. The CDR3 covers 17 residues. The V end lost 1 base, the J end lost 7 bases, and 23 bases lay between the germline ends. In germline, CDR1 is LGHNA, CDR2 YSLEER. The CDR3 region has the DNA TGCGCCAGCAGCCAAGCTCTTACTGGGACATCCTACAATGAGCAGTACTTC. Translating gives CASSQALTGTSYNEQYF.

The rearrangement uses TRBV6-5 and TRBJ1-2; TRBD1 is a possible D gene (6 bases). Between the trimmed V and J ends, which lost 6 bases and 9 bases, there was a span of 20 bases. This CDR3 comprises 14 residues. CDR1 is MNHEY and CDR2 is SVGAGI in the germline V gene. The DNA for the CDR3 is TGTGCCAGCAGCAGGGGACCGAACCTCTCTCGCTACACCTTC. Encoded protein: CASSRGPNLSRYTF.

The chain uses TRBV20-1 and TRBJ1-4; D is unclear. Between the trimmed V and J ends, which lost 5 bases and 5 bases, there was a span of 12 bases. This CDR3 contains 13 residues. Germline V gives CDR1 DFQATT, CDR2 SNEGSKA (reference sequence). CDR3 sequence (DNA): TGCAGTGCTCAATCCGAGGCGAATGAAAAACTGTTTTTT. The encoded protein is CSAQSEANEKLFF.

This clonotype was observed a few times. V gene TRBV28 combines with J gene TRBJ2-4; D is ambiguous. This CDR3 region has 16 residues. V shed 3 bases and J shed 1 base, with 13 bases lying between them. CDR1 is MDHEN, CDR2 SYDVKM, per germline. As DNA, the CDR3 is TGTGCCAGCAGTTTGCCGGGCGTATCGGCCAAAAACATTCAGTACTTC. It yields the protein CASSLPGVSAKNIQYF.

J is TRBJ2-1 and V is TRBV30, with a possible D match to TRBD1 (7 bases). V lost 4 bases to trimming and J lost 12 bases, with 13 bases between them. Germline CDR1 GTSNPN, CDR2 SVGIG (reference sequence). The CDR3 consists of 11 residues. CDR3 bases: TGTGCCTGGAATTTTCAGGGGGGGCAGTTCTTC. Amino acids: CAWNFQGGQFF.

The CDR3 loop is CASSPGRGSEAFF. The CDR3 DNA follows: TGTGCCAGCAGCCCCGGGAGGGGGAGTGAAGCTTTCTTT. This chain joins TRBV7-6 and TRBJ1-1, with D possibly matching TRBD1 (6 bases). In germline, CDR1 is SGHVS, CDR2 FNYEAQ. V was cut by 5 bases and J by 7 bases, with 14 bases left in between. The CDR3 runs 13 residues. The variable domain in full, with the rest retrieved from reference TRBV7-6 and TRBJ1-1, is GAGVSQSPRYKVTKRGQDVALRCDPISGHVSLYWYRQALGQGPEFLTYFNYEAQQDKSGLPNDRFSAERPEGSISTLTIQRTEQRDSAMYRCASSPGRGSEAFFGQGTRLTVV.

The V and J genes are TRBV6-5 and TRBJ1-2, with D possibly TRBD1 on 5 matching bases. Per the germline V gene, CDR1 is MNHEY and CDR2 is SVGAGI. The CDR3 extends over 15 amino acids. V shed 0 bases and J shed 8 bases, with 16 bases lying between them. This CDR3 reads CASSYSGQGGAGYTF. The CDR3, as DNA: TGTGCCAGCAGTTACTCGGGGCAGGGAGGGGCCGGCTACACCTTC.

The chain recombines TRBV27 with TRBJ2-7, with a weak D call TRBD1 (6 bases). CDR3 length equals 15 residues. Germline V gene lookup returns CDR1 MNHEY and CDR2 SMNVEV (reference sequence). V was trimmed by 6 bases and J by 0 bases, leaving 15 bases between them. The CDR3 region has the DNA TGTGCCAGCAGGTACAGGGAAACTTACTCCTACGAGCAGTACTTC. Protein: CASRYRETYSYEQYF.

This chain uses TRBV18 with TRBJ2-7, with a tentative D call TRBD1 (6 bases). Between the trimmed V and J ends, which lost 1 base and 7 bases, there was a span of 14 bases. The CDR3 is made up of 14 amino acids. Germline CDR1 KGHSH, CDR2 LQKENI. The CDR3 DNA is TGTGCCAGCTCACCACTAGCGAGGGACAATGAGCAGTACTTC. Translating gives CASSPLARDNEQYF. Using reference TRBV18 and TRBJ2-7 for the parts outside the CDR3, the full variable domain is NAGVMQNPRHLVRRRGQEARLRCSPMKGHSHVYWYRQLPEEGLKFMVYLQKENIIDESGMPKERFSAEFPKEGPSILRIQQVVRGDSAAYFCASSPLARDNEQYFGPGTRLTVT.

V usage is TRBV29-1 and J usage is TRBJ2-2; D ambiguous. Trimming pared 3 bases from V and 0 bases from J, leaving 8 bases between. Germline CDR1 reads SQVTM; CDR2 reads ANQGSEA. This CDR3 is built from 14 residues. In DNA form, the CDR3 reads TGCAGCGTTGATACACAGACGAACACCGGGGAGCTGTTTTTT. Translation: CSVDTQTNTGELFF.

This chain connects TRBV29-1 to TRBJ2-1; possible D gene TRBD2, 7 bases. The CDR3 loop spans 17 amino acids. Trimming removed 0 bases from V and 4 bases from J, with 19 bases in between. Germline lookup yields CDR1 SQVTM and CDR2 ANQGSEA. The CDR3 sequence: CSVEDLQRGGPYNEQFF. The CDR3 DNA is TGCAGCGTTGAAGATCTCCAAAGGGGGGGCCCATACAATGAGCAGTTCTTC.

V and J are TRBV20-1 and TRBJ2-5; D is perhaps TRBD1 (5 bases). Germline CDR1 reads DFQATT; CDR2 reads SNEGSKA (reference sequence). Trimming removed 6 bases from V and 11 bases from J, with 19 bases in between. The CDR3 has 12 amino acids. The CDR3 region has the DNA TGCAGTGCAACCATTAGGGGTAATGAGCAGTACTTC. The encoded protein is CSATIRGNEQYF.

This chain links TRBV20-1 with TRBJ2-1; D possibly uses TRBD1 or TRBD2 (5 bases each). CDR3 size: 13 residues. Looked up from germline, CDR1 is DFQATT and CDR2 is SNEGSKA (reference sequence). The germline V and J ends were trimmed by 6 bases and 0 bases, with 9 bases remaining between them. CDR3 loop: CSALGTSYNEQFF. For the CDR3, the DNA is TGCAGTGCCCTGGGGACCTCCTACAATGAGCAGTTCTTC.

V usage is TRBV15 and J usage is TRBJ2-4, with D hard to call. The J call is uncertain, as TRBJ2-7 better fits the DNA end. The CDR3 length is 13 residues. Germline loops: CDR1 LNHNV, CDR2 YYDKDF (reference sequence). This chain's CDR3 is CATSIHENYEQYF. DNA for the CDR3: TGTGCCACCAGCATCCACGAGAACTACGAGCAGTACTTC.

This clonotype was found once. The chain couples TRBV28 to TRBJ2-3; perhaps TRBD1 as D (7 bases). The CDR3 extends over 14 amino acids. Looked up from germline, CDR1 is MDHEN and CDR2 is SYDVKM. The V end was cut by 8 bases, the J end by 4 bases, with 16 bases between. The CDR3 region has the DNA TGTGCCAGCCGATGGCAGGGGGGTGCAGATACGCAGTATTTT. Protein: CASRWQGGADTQYF.

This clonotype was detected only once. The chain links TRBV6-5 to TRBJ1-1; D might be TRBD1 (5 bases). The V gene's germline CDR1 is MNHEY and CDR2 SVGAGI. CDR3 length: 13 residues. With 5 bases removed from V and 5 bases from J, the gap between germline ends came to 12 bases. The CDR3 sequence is CASSTDWGTEAFF. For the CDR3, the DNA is TGTGCCAGCAGTACTGACTGGGGGACTGAAGCTTTCTTT.

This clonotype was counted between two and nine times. CDR3 nucleotide sequence: TGTGCCAGCAGCTTAGATGCACTAGCGGTATACAATGAGCAGTACTTC. This encodes CASSLDALAVYNEQYF. This chain uses TRBV7-6 with TRBJ2-5; 8 bases are shared with TRBD2. V shed 1 base and J 11 bases; nucleotides not matched to a gene: 15. Germline V lookup: CDR1 SGHVS, CDR2 FNYEAQ. The CDR3 runs 16 residues.